The 5 T cell receptor beta chains listed next were all sequenced from one sample in a study of spatial heterogeneity in lung cancer. Findings and limits, study-wide: Counts of expanded alpha and beta TCRs within tumors tracked the tumor nonsynonymous mutation count.

The time point here: sample taken at primary tumor resection. TCRdb processed the 5' RACE reads anew with MiXCR; each CDR3 protein has one entry. The table has 21,000 or so distinct CDR3 sequences, roughly 6.5% seen once. No antigen is known for these receptors. The material sequenced was lung tumor tissue, taken at surgery. Source of these receptors: a male donor with early-stage non-small cell lung cancer.

This rearrangement joins TRBV10-3 to TRBJ1-6, with 7 bases matching TRBD1. Unmatched junction bases numbered 18, after V lost 6 bases and J lost 7 bases. CDR3 length: 18 amino acids. Looked up from germline, CDR1 is ENHRY and CDR2 is SYGVKD. The CDR3 bases are TGTGCCATCAGGGCACACAGGGGCTTGGACATTACAAATTCACCCCTCCACTTT. It translates to CAIRAHRGLDITNSPLHF.

This clonotype was counted ten times or more. The CDR3 sequence is CASSPIGQGYQETQYF. DNA for the CDR3: TGTGCCAGCTCACCAATCGGACAGGGGTACCAAGAGACCCAGTACTTC. This chain links TRBV18 with TRBJ2-5, with TRBD1 matching 9 bases. This CDR3 comprises 16 residues. Germline V gene data show CDR1 as KGHSH and CDR2 as LQKENI. V gave up 2 bases and J gave up 0 bases; unmatched junction bases: 4.

This clonotype has at least ten counts. The chain joins TRBV6-2 or TRBV6-3 to TRBJ2-1, with TRBD2 identical over 7 bases. This CDR3 comprises 23 residues. The germline V gene encodes CDR1 MNHEY and CDR2 SVGEGT. Losses at the gene ends were 5 bases for V and 1 base for J; bases not matched to a gene: 29. CDR3 coding DNA: TGTGCCAGCAGTCCTTACCCCGGCGCAGGGTCTCGCGGGAGAGGCGGGTCCTACAATGAGCAGTTCTTC. Residues: CASSPYPGAGSRGRGGSYNEQFF.

The table lists this clonotype with many counts. The genes are TRBV4-1 and TRBJ2-7; 9 nucleotides align to TRBD1. The length of the CDR3 is 14 residues. Germline CDR1 and CDR2: MGHRA and YSYEKL. V lost 4 bases, J lost 4 bases, and 5 bases stayed unmatched. In nucleotides, the CDR3 is TGCGCCAGCAGCCGAGGGACAGGGCTTTACGAGCAGTACTTC. It codes for CASSRGTGLYEQYF.

This clonotype has at least ten counts. The chain has TRBV5-1 and TRBJ2-1; 7 bases are a match to TRBD2. CDR3 length: 15 residues. CDR1 and CDR2 (germline): SGHRS, YFSETQ. The J segment lost 0 bases and the V segment lost 4 bases, leaving 4 bases of the junction unmatched. This CDR3 reads CASSPGGSSYNEQFF. In nucleotides, the CDR3 is TGCGCCAGCAGCCCCGGCGGGAGCTCCTACAATGAGCAGTTCTTC. Complete variable domain (other parts from reference TRBV5-1 and TRBJ2-1): KAGVTQTPRYLIKTRGQQVTLSCSPISGHRSVSWYQQTPGQGLQFLFEYFSETQRNKGNFPGRFSGRQFSNSRSEMNVSTLELGDSALYLCASSPGGSSYNEQFFGPGTRLTVL.